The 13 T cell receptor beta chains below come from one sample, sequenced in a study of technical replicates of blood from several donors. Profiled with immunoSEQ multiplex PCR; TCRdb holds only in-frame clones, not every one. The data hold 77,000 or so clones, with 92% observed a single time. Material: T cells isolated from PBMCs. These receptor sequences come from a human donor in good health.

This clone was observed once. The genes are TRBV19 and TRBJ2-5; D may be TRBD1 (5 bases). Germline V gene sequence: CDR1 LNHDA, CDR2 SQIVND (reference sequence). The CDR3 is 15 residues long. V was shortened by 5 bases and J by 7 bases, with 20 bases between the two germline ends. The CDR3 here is CASSLWGRRSGTQYF. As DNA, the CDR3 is TGTGCCAGTAGTTTGTGGGGCAGGCGATCCGGGACCCAGTACTTC.

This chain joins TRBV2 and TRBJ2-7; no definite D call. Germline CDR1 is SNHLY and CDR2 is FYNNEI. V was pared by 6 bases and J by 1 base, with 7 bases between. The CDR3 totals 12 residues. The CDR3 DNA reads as TGTGCCAGCAGGCCTAATTCCTACGAGCAGTACTTC. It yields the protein CASRPNSYEQYF. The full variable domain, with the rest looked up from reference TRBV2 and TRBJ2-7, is EPEVTQTPSHQVTQMGQEVILRCVPISNHLYFYWYRQILGQKVEFLVSFYNNEISEKSEIFDDQFSVERPDGSNFTLKIRSTKLEDSAMYFCASRPNSYEQYFGPGTRLTVT.

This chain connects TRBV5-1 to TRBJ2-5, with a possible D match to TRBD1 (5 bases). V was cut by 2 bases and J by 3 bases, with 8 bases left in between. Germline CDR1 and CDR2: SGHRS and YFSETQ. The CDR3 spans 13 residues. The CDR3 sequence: CASSFVGEETQYF. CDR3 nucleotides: TGCGCCAGCAGCTTCGTAGGGGAAGAGACCCAGTACTTC.

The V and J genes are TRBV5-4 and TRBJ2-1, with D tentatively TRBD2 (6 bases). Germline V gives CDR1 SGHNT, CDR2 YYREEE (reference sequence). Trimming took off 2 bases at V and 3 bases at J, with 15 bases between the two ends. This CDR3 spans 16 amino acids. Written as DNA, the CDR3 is TGTGCCAGCAGCTTAGGTATCGGGACTGTCTACAATGAGCAGTTCTTC. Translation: CASSLGIGTVYNEQFF.

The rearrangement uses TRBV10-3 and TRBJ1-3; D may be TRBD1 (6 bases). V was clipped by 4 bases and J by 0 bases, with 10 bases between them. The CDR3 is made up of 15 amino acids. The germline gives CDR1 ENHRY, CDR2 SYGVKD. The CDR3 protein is CAISGGQYSGNTIYF. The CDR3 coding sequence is TGTGCCATCAGTGGAGGACAGTACTCTGGAAACACCATATATTTT.

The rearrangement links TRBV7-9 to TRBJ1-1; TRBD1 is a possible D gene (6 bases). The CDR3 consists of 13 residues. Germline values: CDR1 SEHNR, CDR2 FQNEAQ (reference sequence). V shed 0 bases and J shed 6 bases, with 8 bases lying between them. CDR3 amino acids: CASSLAAGAEAFF. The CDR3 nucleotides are TGTGCCAGCAGCTTAGCGGCAGGGGCTGAAGCTTTCTTT.

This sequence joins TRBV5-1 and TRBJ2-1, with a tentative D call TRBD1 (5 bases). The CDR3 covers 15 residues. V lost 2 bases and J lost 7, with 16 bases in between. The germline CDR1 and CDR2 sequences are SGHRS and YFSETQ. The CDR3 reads CASSFLGQGQNEQFF. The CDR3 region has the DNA TGCGCCAGCAGCTTTCTTGGCCAGGGCCAGAATGAGCAGTTCTTC. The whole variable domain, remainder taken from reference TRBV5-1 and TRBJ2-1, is KAGVTQTPRYLIKTRGQQVTLSCSPISGHRSVSWYQQTPGQGLQFLFEYFSETQRNKGNFPGRFSGRQFSNSRSEMNVSTLELGDSALYLCASSFLGQGQNEQFFGPGTRLTVL.

CDR3 protein: CASSEGSSYNEQFF. CDR3 sequence (DNA): TGTGCCAGCAGTGAAGGGAGCTCCTACAATGAGCAGTTCTTC. The rearrangement uses TRBV25-1 and TRBJ2-1, with D possibly TRBD2 on 5 matching bases. CDR1 is MGHDK and CDR2 is SYGVNS in the germline V gene. The CDR3 has 14 amino acids. V gave up 2 bases and J gave up 0 bases, with 5 bases separating them.

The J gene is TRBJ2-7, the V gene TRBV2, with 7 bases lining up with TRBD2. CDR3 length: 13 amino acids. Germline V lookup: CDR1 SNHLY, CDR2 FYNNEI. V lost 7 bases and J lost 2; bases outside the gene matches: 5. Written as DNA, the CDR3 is TGTGCCAGCACGCAGCGGGGAACCTACGAGCAGTACTTC. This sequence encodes CASTQRGTYEQYF.

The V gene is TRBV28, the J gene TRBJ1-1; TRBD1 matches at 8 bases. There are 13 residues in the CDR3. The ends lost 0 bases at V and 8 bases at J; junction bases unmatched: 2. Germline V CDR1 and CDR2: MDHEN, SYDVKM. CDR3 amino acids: CASSLWDRAEAFF. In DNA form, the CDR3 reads TGTGCCAGCAGTTTATGGGACAGGGCCGAAGCTTTCTTT.

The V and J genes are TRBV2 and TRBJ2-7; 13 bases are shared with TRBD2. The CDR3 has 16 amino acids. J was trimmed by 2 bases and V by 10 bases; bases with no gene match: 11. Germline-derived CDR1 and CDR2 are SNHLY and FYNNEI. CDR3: CATGEGLAGDPYEQYF. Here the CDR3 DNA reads TGTGCCACAGGGGAAGGACTAGCGGGAGATCCCTACGAGCAGTACTTC.

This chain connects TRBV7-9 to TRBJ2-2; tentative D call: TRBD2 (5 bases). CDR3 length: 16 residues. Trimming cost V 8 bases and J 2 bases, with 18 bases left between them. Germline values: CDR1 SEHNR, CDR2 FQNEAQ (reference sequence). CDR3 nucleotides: TGTGCCAGCGGTCCAAGAGGGCGGAGTAACACCGGGGAGCTGTTTTTT. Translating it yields CASGPRGRSNTGELFF. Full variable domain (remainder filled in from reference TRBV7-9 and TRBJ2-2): DTGVSQNPRHKITKRGQNVTFRCDPISEHNRLYWYRQTLGQGPEFLTYFQNEAQLEKSRLLSDRFSAERPKGSFSTLEIQRTEQGDSAMYLCASGPRGRSNTGELFFGEGSRLTVL.

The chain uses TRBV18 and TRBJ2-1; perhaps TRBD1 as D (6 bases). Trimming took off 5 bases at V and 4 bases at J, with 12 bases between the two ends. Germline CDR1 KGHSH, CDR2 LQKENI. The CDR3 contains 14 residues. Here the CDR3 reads CASSFSQGYNEQFF. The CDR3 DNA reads TGTGCCAGCTCATTTAGTCAGGGGTACAATGAGCAGTTCTTC.